This T cell receptor (beta chain) was captured by sequencing in a study of blood T cells in healthy people across ages. General study results and limits: Nothing was known about donor CMV status, and this possibly confounded expanded clonotype changes. Diversity estimates from one million T cells were considered underestimates.

With a J-beta primer mix and a sample-barcoded 5' primer, a second PCR ran about 7 to 12 cycles. Each CDR3 protein is one row after TCRdb ran MiXCR on the 5' RACE reads. This sample yields about 730,000 distinct CDR3 sequences, of which approximately 43% are seen a single time; 20% to 25% belongs to the top ten. The CDR3 contains 16 residues. V lost 0 bases and J lost 0, with 9 bases in between. Germline lookup yields CDR1 LNHNV and CDR2 YYDKDF (reference sequence). Concerning this clonotype: Its antigen remains unknown.

Russia was home to the donors, healthy Caucasian individuals aged roughly 6 to 100. Extracted total RNA amounted to at least 5.5 micrograms for each sample. The chain combines TRBV15 with TRBJ1-3; no definite D call. This receptor was obtained from a woman aged 55-70 years in good health. Specimen: blood. The CDR3 here is CATSRDYGSSGNTIYF. The DNA of the CDR3 is TGTGCCACCAGCAGAGACTACGGCTCCTCTGGAAACACCATATATTTT.